Listed here is a single T cell receptor (beta chain). This clone's antigen is unknown. Per-base qualities were not stored, and no clone one base away is much larger. The cohort comprised 550 to 700 healthy bone marrow donors. At the time of sampling, all cohort members were nominally healthy, though unrecorded immune exposures were likely present. The donor tested CMV seronegative and was one of the 352 seronegative cohort members. A peripheral blood sample was collected from each donor, and TCR beta sequencing was performed on peripheral blood mononuclear cells. Genomic DNA was extracted from the blood cell samples with the Qiagen DNeasy Blood Extraction Kit. Libraries were built with the immunoSEQ multiplex PCR assay. The multiplex PCR relied on a mix of 60 forward primers for TCR Vbeta segments and 13 reverse primers for TCR Jbeta segments. The CDR3 region of rearranged TCR beta genes was amplified from genomic DNA by a multiplex PCR assay. Amplified TCR beta libraries were sequenced as 87-base-pair reads on the Illumina HiSeq System. The study's own analysis went as follows. A later analysis counted tens of millions of unique TCR beta chains across the 600 to 850 repertoires, and around 9.9 million of these chains were shared by at least two donors. A nearest-neighbor algorithm error-corrected the raw reads and collapsed the reads into unique sequences, merging closely related sequences to remove PCR and sequencing errors. CDR3 sequences were aligned to IMGT reference sequences to assign V, D and J gene segments. Each retained sequence needed at least a six-nucleotide match to both a V gene segment and a J gene segment. A rearrangement counted as productive if the CDR3 had no stop codons and remained in frame with V and J, and every other rearrangement counted as non-productive. Following IMGT convention, CDR3 was defined as the stretch from the second conserved V-encoded cysteine to the conserved J-encoded phenylalanine. The earlier analysis of some 540 of the donors excluded any sequence lacking an unambiguous match to a single V gene segment. In an earlier analysis of approximately 500 of the donors, a V segment was called functional when productive rearrangements were above 56.7%, and segregating when the standard deviation between donors exceeded 5%. A statistical classification framework was built for diagnosing cytomegalovirus status from the catalog of TCR beta chain sequences. V and J gene assignment, in a later analysis, came from comparing TCR nucleotide sequences with IMGT/GENE-DB human TR gene sequences. A later analysis assigned CDR3 sequences and most-parsimonious VDJ recombination scenarios with the TCRdist pipeline. A later analysis defined each TCR beta chain by its CDR3 amino acid sequence plus V-gene family, and excluded reads lacking a unique V-gene family. To address suspected cross-contamination and a sequencing artifact, a later analysis removed 592 highly shared, low-generation-probability nucleotide sequences. For each public chain, a later analysis derived a clonal expansion index from normalized ranks of inferred template counts within each repertoire. In a later analysis, generation probabilities were computed with a VDJ recombination model fitted to out-of-frame rearrangements, and the resulting probabilities were checked against IGoR. In a later analysis, TCR-TCR, TCR-HLA and TCR-CMV co-occurrence was scored with hypergeometric tests, and a repertoire-size bias correction was applied to TCR pairs. In a later analysis, false discovery rates were estimated by permuting HLA or CMV assignments 20 times. A later analysis grouped co-occurring TCRs with DBSCAN, adding TCRdist sequence similarity when clustering within HLA-allele-positive subsets. Repertoires with fewer than 30,000 or more than 120,000 public chains were left out of co-occurrence clustering, as were a handful of repertoires with anomalous nucleotide sharing. TCRdb mirrors the immuneACCESS table, restricted to in-frame sequences. Some clones are absent from its copies; in checked studies, under half trace to an unresolved V gene, and the reason for the others is unknown. That table gives V, J and clone size, and the DNA gave D and trimming. Here the sample has 89,000 or so clones; over 75% occur a single time. Around 2.1% of the sample comes from the top ten.

This record belongs to a study of cytomegalovirus exposure and HLA in healthy donors (dated by TCRdb to the late 2010s). Study-level background: An earlier analysis of roughly 610 of the donors reported 276 Gb of sequence data and around 120 million unique TCR beta sequences obtained from approximately 180 million T cells. To predict cytomegalovirus infection status, the study brought together high-throughput TCR immunosequencing, statistical association of individual TCRs with disease status, and machine learning. About 320 gigabases of sequencing data and tens of millions of unique TCR sequences were included in an early release covering several hundred HLA-typed donors. About five DR-DQ haplotypes were treated as single units for association and clustering because of strong linkage in the cohort. The genetic ancestry cluster associated with self-reported Caucasian donors included roughly 84% of the approximately 410 genotyped donors. HLA typing covered class I and class II loci at four-digit resolution. An earlier analysis of 500 to 750 of the donors applied high-throughput TCR beta sequencing to assess whether each TCR beta V gene segment acted as functional or pseudogenic. The study used immunosequencing to profile the T cell repertoires of around 600 subjects and linked those repertoires to cytomegalovirus serostatus. All discovery cohort repertoires had been generated using a single sequencing platform. Across approximately 400 genotyped donors of the cohort, an average of about 240,000 unique TCR beta nucleotide sequences per donor were sequenced, and 15% to 20% of those sequences were non-productive. Typing coverage varied by locus: roughly 620-640 donors for A, B, C, DRB1 and DQB1; 522 for DQA1; approximately 610 for DPA1; roughly 450 for DPB1. Rather than using new phenotypic data, the later analysis identified candidate immune exposures from TCR beta sequences and from how often those sequences occurred across donors. In a later genetic analysis, genome-wide SNP genotypes for about three fifths of the roughly 670 donors were used, and that subset was treated as a discovery cohort. To study patterns of TCR occurrence, a later analysis re-analyzed previously published TCR beta repertoires from more than 550 donors and added high-resolution HLA genotyping. Donor age, sex, ethnicity and CMV serostatus were compiled together with the repertoire data. The study was designed to test whether signatures of past pathogen exposure could be identified by cataloging public T cell receptors. A separate validation cohort of about 110 different subjects was used in addition to the 666-subject first cohort.

The paper's findings and limits, for the study overall: Roughly uniform sequencing depth across donors was assumed in presence/absence analyses, although this assumption may not hold. The authors suggested that the approach could potentially be extended to other disease states and immunological phenotypes. The sequencing pipeline was judged likely to have produced a cluster of highly shared sequence variants as a technical artifact. The earlier analysis of 587 of the donors excluded roughly 17 rarely observed V segments, including chromosome 9 orphons, because counts were too low. According to a later genetic analysis, donors in an Asian-associated ancestry cluster had fewer N-insertions in productive TCRs than the roughly 700-donor mean. Correlated functional status among segregating V segments might reflect linkage disequilibrium, but an unknown experimental factor could not be ruled out. In both the original and validation cohorts, the classifier was reported to diagnose cytomegalovirus status with high specificity and sensitivity. V-gene and J-gene trimming of TCR beta chains was associated with a missense DCLRE1C variant in a later genetic analysis, and the association was replicated in an independent cohort. The study listed 164 TCR beta chains as associated with cytomegalovirus. In vitro tests confirmed that a few of the cytomegalovirus-associated TCR beta chains recognize cytomegalovirus antigens. In a later analysis, several top co-occurrence clusters were reported to appear linked to parvovirus B19, influenza, CMV and Epstein-Barr virus. In a later analysis, most CMV-associated TCR beta chains were found to appear HLA-restricted, with HLA associations seemingly driven largely by CMV exposure. CMV serostatus was the only immune exposure information available for the cohort. The cohort was sequenced for TCR beta chains only, and without alpha or paired-chain data the features that could be detected were limited. While some public TCRs were present in many individuals, most TCR sequences turned up only very rarely across donors. In a later analysis, TCR association rates were found to vary across HLA loci, with the most associated TCRs seen for DRB1 alleles and the fewest for HLA-C alleles. Assigning TCR associations to individual alleles was difficult when HLA alleles, especially DR and DQ, strongly co-occurred. A further reported finding was that TCR beta sequences accurately predicted the HLA-A and HLA-B alleles for most subjects in the first cohort. Broadly in line with IMGT annotations, most TCR beta V segments showed up in productive rearrangements about 87% or about 30% of the time in an earlier analysis of around 550 of the donors. Compared with equally common non-associated chains, HLA-associated TCR beta chains in a later analysis were more clonally expanded and had lower generation probabilities. At a false discovery rate of 0.05, a later analysis linked 16,000 or so TCR beta sequences to specific HLA alleles. HLA typing was unavailable for some donors at each locus, so association tests used only the typed subset.

This receptor was obtained from a boy aged 10-17 years in good health and CMV-seronegative. Sequenced sample: PBMCs.

The encoded CDR3 is CAWDRHNTEAFF. The sequence in DNA is TGTGCCTGGGACAGACATAACACTGAAGCTTTCTTT. This chain joins TRBV30 to TRBJ1-1; the D gene is perhaps TRBD1, from 5 matching bases. Via the germline V gene (reference sequence), CDR1 is GTSNPN and CDR2 SVGIG. At the junction V is shortened by 5 bases and J by 2 bases, with 9 bases in between. The CDR3 runs 12 amino acids, cysteine and phenylalanine included. Of the read, only the CDR3 DNA is kept; its 36 bases are in frame from base 1.